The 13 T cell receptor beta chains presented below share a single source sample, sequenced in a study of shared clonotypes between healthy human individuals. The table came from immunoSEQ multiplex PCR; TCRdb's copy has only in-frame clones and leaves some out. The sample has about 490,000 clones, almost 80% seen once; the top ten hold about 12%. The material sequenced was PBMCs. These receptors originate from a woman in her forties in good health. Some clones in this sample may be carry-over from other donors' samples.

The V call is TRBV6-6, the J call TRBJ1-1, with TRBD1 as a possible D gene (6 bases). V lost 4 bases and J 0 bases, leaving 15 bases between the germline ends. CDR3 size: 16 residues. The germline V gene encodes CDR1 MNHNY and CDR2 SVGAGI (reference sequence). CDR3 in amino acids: CASSSTSRTVNTEAFF. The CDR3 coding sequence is TGTGCCAGCAGTTCCACCTCCAGGACAGTGAACACTGAAGCTTTCTTT.

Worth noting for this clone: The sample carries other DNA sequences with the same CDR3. For the CDR3, the DNA is TGTGCCACCAGCAGAGGAGGGGATGACGAAAAACTGTTTTTT. Its protein product is CATSRGGDDEKLFF. The chain is built from TRBV15 and TRBJ1-4; a weak D match, TRBD1 (5 bases). The CDR3 has 14 residues. Germline V gene data show CDR1 as LNHNV and CDR2 as YYDKDF (reference sequence). Trimming removed 1 base from V and 8 bases from J, with 11 bases in between.

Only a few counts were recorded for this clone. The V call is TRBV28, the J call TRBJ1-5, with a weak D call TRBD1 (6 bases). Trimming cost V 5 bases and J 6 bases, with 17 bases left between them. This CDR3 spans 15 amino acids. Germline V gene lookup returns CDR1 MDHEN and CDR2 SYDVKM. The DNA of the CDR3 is TGTGCCAGCAGTCAGGTCGGGGGGCCGAGTCAGCCCCAGCATTTT. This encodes CASSQVGGPSQPQHF.

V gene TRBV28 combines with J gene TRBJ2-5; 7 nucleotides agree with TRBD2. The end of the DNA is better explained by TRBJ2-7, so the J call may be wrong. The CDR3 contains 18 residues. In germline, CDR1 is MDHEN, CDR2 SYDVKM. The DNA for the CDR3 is TGTGCCAGCAGTTTAAGCGGGACTTTCACATTTAACACCTACGAGCAGTACTTC. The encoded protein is CASSLSGTFTFNTYEQYF.

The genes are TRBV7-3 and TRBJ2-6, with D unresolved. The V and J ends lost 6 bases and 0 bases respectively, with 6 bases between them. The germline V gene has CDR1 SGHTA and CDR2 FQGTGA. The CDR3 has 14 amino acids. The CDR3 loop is CASRWASGANVLTF. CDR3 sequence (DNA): TGTGCCAGCAGATGGGCCTCTGGGGCCAACGTCCTGACTTTC. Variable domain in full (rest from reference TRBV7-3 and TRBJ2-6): GAGVSQTPSNKVTEKGKYVELRCDPISGHTALYWYRQSLGQGPEFLIYFQGTGAADDSGLPNDRFFAVRPEGSVSTLKIQRTERGDSAVYLCASRWASGANVLTFGAGSRLTVL.

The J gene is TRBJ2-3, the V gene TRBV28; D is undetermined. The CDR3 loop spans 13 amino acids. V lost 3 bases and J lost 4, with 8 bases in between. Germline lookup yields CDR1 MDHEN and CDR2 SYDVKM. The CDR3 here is CASSFRWADTQYF. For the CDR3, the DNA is TGTGCCAGCAGTTTCAGGTGGGCAGATACGCAGTATTTT.

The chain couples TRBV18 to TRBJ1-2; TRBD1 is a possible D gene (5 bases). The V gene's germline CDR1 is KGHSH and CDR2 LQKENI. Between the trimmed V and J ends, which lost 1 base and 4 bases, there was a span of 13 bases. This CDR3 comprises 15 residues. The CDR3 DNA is TGTGCCAGCTCACCACGGGGAGGGGAGAGCTATGGCTACACCTTC. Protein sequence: CASSPRGGESYGYTF.

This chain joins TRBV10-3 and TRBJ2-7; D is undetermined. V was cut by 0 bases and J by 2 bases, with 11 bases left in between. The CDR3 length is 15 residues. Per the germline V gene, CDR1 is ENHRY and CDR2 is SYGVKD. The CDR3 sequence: CAISESTLRPYEQYF. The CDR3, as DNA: TGTGCCATCAGTGAGTCGACTCTTAGGCCCTACGAGCAGTACTTC.

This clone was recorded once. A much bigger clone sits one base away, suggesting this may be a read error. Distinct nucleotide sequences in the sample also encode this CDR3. CDR3 protein: CASSTGATNEKLFF. DNA for the CDR3: TGTGCCAGCAGTACAGGGGCAACTAACGAAAAACTGTTTTTT. The V call is TRBV9, the J call TRBJ1-4; TRBD1 matches at 7 bases. Germline-derived CDR1 and CDR2 are SGDLS and YYNGEE. The CDR3 contains 14 residues.

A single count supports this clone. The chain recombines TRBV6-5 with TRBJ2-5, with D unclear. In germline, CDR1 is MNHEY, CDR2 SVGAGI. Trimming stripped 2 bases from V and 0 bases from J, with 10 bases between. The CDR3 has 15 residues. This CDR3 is CASSYMIGNQETQYF. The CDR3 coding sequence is TGTGCCAGCAGTTACATGATCGGTAACCAAGAGACCCAGTACTTC.

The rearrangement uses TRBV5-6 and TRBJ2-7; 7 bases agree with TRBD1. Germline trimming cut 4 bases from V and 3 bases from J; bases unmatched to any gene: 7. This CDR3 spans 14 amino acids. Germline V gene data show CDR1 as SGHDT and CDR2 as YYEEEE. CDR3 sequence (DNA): TGTGCCAGCAGCCTAACCGGGGACAGCTACGAGCAGTACTTC. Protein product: CASSLTGDSYEQYF.

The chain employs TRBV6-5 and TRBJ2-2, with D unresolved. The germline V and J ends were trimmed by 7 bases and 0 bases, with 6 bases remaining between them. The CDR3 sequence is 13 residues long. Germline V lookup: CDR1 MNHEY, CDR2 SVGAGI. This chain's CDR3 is CASISTNTGELFF. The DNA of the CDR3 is TGTGCCAGCATTTCGACGAACACCGGGGAGCTGTTTTTT.

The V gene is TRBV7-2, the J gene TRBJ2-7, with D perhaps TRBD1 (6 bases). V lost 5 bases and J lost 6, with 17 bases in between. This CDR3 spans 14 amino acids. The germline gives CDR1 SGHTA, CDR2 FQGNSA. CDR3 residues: CASSQDSTGREQYF. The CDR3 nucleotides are TGTGCCAGCAGCCAGGACAGCACTGGACGCGAGCAGTACTTC.